The 30 T cell receptor beta chains reported below all come from one sample, sequenced in a study of T cell repertoires in cytomegalovirus infection. No antigens are known for them. TCRdb recomputed calls from the reads with MiXCR, one row per CDR3 protein. This repertoire shows hundreds of thousands of distinct CDR3 sequences, roughly 30% found once; its top ten account for 13%. Sequencing used cultured CD8+ T cells from PBMCs, obtained from culture after CMV antigen stimulation. The receptors derive from a human donor in good health (CMV status not recorded). Some clones in this sample may be carry-over from other donors' samples.

There are many counts of this clonotype. The chain joins TRBV12-3 or TRBV12-4 to TRBJ2-1; D is unresolved. Trimming pared 2 bases from V and 4 bases from J, leaving 15 bases between. The CDR3 runs to 16 residues. The CDR3, as DNA: TGTGCCAGCAGTTTATCACACTACTCCTTGTACAATGAGCAGTTCTTC. It translates to CASSLSHYSLYNEQFF.

V and J are TRBV12-5 and TRBJ1-4; D possibly corresponds to TRBD1 (5 bases). Germline lookup yields CDR1 LGHNT and CDR2 FRNRAP. V dropped 1 base and J dropped 8 bases, with 11 bases sitting between them. This CDR3 spans 14 amino acids. The CDR3 DNA reads as TGTGCTAGTGGTTTGGAGGCAGAGGGGGAAAAACTGTTTTTT. Translating gives CASGLEAEGEKLFF.

This sequence joins TRBV27 and TRBJ1-5, with 7 bases fitting TRBD1. V was pared by 5 bases and J by 7 bases, with 17 bases of the junction left unmatched. The CDR3 is 17 amino acids. Germline V gene lookup returns CDR1 MNHEY and CDR2 SMNVEV (reference sequence). CDR3 in amino acids: CASSPRGMTWAGQPQHF. The CDR3 coding sequence is TGTGCCAGCAGTCCCAGGGGGATGACGTGGGCTGGACAGCCCCAGCATTTT.

The CDR3 DNA reads TGTGCCAGCAGTCCCCTCCTACAGGGATCAACTAACTATGGCTACACCTTC. Protein sequence: CASSPLLQGSTNYGYTF. The chain is built from TRBV27 and TRBJ1-2, with D possibly TRBD1 on 6 matching bases. V lost 5 bases and J 0 bases, leaving 19 bases between the germline ends. The CDR3 is 17 amino acids. CDR1 and CDR2 from the germline V gene are MNHEY and SMNVEV (reference sequence).

This clonotype was found a few times. The J gene is TRBJ2-3, the V gene TRBV7-9; 12 bases are a match to TRBD2. CDR3 size: 15 residues. The ends lost 8 bases at V and 0 bases at J; junction bases unmatched: 3. The germline V gene encodes CDR1 SEHNR and CDR2 FQNEAQ (reference sequence). The CDR3 DNA reads as TGTGCCAGCCCCGGACTAGCGGGAAGCACAGATACGCAGTATTTT. It yields the protein CASPGLAGSTDTQYF.

This clonotype has more than one count but fewer than ten. An end of the junction differs from the germline gene, which may be a read error. The V gene is TRBV6-2 or TRBV6-3, the J gene TRBJ2-3, with D possibly being TRBD2 (5 bases). The CDR3 runs 16 residues. CDR1 MNHEY and CDR2 SVGEGT come from the germline V gene. The CDR3 region is CASIYHQEDATDTQYF. In DNA form, the CDR3 reads TGTGCCAGCATTTACCATCAGGAGGATGCGACAGATACGCAGTATTTT.

This clonotype occurred a few times. The chain uses TRBV2 and TRBJ2-7; perhaps TRBD1 as D (5 bases). CDR1 SNHLY and CDR2 FYNNEI come from the germline V gene. The CDR3 consists of 15 residues. The V gene lost 2 bases and the J gene lost 2 bases, with 13 bases spanning the gap. CDR3 residues: CASSETGRKAYEQYV. CDR3 DNA: TGTGCCAGCAGTGAAACAGGACGGAAGGCCTACGAGCAGTACGTC.

The J gene is TRBJ2-1, the V gene TRBV24-1; 8 bases map to TRBD2. CDR1 KGHDR and CDR2 SFDVKD come from the germline V gene. Trimming removed 4 bases from V and 5 bases from J; junction bases left unmatched: 9. This CDR3 is built from 16 residues. CDR3 nucleotide sequence: TGTGCCACCAGTGAGCGCGCGGGGGGCTACAACAATGAGCAGTTCTTC. Encoded protein: CATSERAGGYNNEQFF.

This clonotype was counted ten times or more. V gene TRBV7-8 combines with J gene TRBJ2-1, with D perhaps given as TRBD1 or TRBD2 (5 bases each). The CDR3 contains 16 residues. V dropped 4 bases and J dropped 8 bases, with 21 bases sitting between them. Germline V lookup: CDR1 SGHVS, CDR2 FQNEAQ. Here the CDR3 reads CASSSEGRFNGDEQFF. The CDR3, as DNA: TGTGCCAGCAGCTCAGAGGGACGCTTTAACGGTGATGAGCAGTTCTTC.

This clonotype showed up just a few times. The CDR3 bases are TGTGCCAGCAGCTACACAGGGGTTCCCCCCAAAGAGACCCAGTACTTC. This encodes CASSYTGVPPKETQYF. The chain uses TRBV5-5 and TRBJ2-5; 7 nucleotides line up with TRBD1. Germline values: CDR1 SGHKS, CDR2 YYEKEE (reference sequence). V shed 3 bases, J shed 3 bases, and the junction held 11 bases outside the gene matches. The CDR3 is 16 residues long.

The J gene is TRBJ1-5, the V gene TRBV4-3; TRBD1 might be the D (6 bases). This CDR3 is built from 16 residues. V was trimmed by 1 base and J by 2 bases, leaving 12 bases between them. Germline V gives CDR1 LGHNA, CDR2 YSLEER. Here the CDR3 reads CASSQVGRGGNQPQHF. As DNA, the CDR3 is TGCGCCAGCAGCCAAGTTGGCAGGGGAGGCAATCAGCCCCAGCATTTT.

This clonotype was counted at least ten times. The chain recombines TRBV7-6 with TRBJ1-2; tentative D call: TRBD1 (6 bases). The V gene's germline CDR1 is SGHVS and CDR2 FNYEAQ. V was cut by 1 base and J by 3 bases, with 12 bases left in between. The CDR3 consists of 15 residues. Here the CDR3 reads CASSLEQGVYYGYTF. The CDR3, as DNA: TGTGCCAGCAGCTTAGAACAGGGAGTTTACTATGGCTACACCTTC.

This clonotype was detected many times. The chain uses TRBV24-1 and TRBJ1-6, with D possibly being TRBD1 (5 bases). Germline V gene lookup returns CDR1 KGHDR and CDR2 SFDVKD. V gave up 4 bases and J gave up 5 bases, with 14 bases separating them. CDR3 length: 16 amino acids. CDR3 residues: CATSDTGTDNNSPLHF. CDR3 in DNA: TGTGCCACCAGTGACACCGGGACCGACAATAATTCACCCCTCCACTTT.

This clonotype was observed a handful of times. The genes are TRBV5-6 and TRBJ2-7, with TRBD2 matching over 7 bases. The length of the CDR3 is 14 residues. Unmatched junction bases numbered 7, after V lost 4 bases and J lost 3 bases. The germline V gene has CDR1 SGHDT and CDR2 YYEEEE. The CDR3 nucleotides read TGTGCCAGCAGCCCGGGCGGGGGAGTCTACGAGCAGTACGTC. It codes for CASSPGGGVYEQYV.

This clonotype was seen only a few times. This chain joins TRBV27 and TRBJ2-6; the D is unclear. V was shortened by 6 bases and J by 0 bases, with 6 bases between the two germline ends. Looked up from germline, CDR1 is MNHEY and CDR2 is SMNVEV (reference sequence). The CDR3 consists of 14 residues. CDR3 nucleotides: TGTGCCAGCAGACCGGCCTCTGGGGCCAACGTCCTGACTTTC. It is translated as CASRPASGANVLTF.

The CDR3 DNA is TGTGCCAGCAGTACCGAAAAAGACCCACGGCACAGGAGAAGCTCCTATAATTCACCCCTCCACTTT. Encoded protein: CASSTEKDPRHRRSSYNSPLHF. This rearrangement joins TRBV2 to TRBJ1-6; a possible D gene is TRBD1 (5 bases). CDR3 size: 22 residues. Germline lookup yields CDR1 SNHLY and CDR2 FYNNEI. Trimming took off 5 bases at V and 0 bases at J, with 29 bases between the two ends.

The J gene is TRBJ2-2, the V gene TRBV19; D is undetermined. CDR1 LNHDA and CDR2 SQIVND come from the germline V gene (reference sequence). V gave up 10 bases and J gave up 6 bases, with 9 bases separating them. This CDR3 has 11 amino acids. CDR3 residues: CATNVAGELFF. The CDR3 DNA reads TGTGCCACCAACGTGGCCGGGGAGCTGTTTTTT.

This clonotype was found many times. The CDR3: CASSFTSGLAKNIQYF. CDR3 DNA sequence: TGTGCCAGCAGTTTTACTAGCGGGTTAGCCAAAAACATTCAGTACTTC. V gene TRBV7-9 combines with J gene TRBJ2-4, with TRBD2 matching over 9 bases. The CDR3 has 16 amino acids. After removal of 6 bases from V and 0 bases from J, the junction contained 6 bases not matched to a gene. Looked up from germline, CDR1 is SEHNR and CDR2 is FQNEAQ (reference sequence).

The V and J genes are TRBV27 and TRBJ1-6, with D maybe TRBD1 (5 bases). The CDR3 loop spans 14 amino acids. V gave up 6 bases and J gave up 9 bases, with 15 bases separating them. CDR1 is MNHEY and CDR2 is SMNVEV in the germline V gene (reference sequence). This CDR3 reads CASSLSPGFSPLHF. The CDR3 region has the DNA TGTGCCAGCAGCCTTTCTCCAGGGTTTTCACCCCTCCACTTT.

This clonotype was counted a few times. The CDR3 region is CASSQDFALWQETQYF. The CDR3, as DNA: TGCGCCAGCAGCCAAGATTTCGCCTTGTGGCAAGAGACCCAGTACTTC. This chain uses TRBV4-3 with TRBJ2-5; no clear D. The CDR3 is made up of 16 amino acids. V was cut by 0 bases and J by 2 bases, with 13 bases left in between. The germline V gene encodes CDR1 LGHNA and CDR2 YSLEER.

This clonotype has at least ten counts. The chain couples TRBV27 to TRBJ2-7, with 8 bases that match TRBD1. With V trimmed by 5 bases and J by 4 bases, 4 bases remained unmatched. Germline CDR1 is MNHEY and CDR2 is SMNVEV (reference sequence). This CDR3 region has 13 residues. The CDR3 reads CASSRGQGYEQYF. CDR3 in DNA: TGTGCCAGCAGTCGAGGACAGGGATACGAGCAGTACTTC.

There are a few counts of this clonotype. The chain is built from TRBV6-5 and TRBJ2-7, with D unresolved. With 2 bases removed from V and 2 bases from J, the gap between germline ends came to 10 bases. The CDR3 is 14 residues long. The germline CDR1 and CDR2 sequences are MNHEY and SVGAGI. The CDR3 spells CASSYGEGPYEQYF. For the CDR3, the DNA is TGTGCCAGCAGTTACGGCGAAGGACCCTACGAGCAGTACTTC.

This rearrangement joins TRBV6-1 to TRBJ2-7; unclear D gene. Trimming took off 0 bases at V and 4 bases at J, with 7 bases between the two ends. The CDR3 spans 13 residues. The germline CDR1 and CDR2 sequences are MNHNS and SASEGT. CDR3 in amino acids: CASSEAALYEQYV. The CDR3 DNA sequence: TGTGCCAGCAGTGAAGCGGCACTTTACGAGCAGTACGTC.

The rearrangement links TRBV6-1 to TRBJ1-1; unclear D gene. From germline, CDR1 is MNHNS and CDR2 SASEGT. The CDR3 sequence is 17 residues long. V was shortened by 0 bases and J by 1 base, with 15 bases between the two germline ends. CDR3 bases: TGTGCCAGCAGTGAAGCTGGAGTGGCACTATGGAACACTGAAGCTTTCTTT. It specifies CASSEAGVALWNTEAFF.

The chain couples TRBV7-4 to TRBJ1-2; 7 bases map to TRBD1. The length of the CDR3 is 20 residues. J gave up 2 bases and V 2 bases, and 20 bases lay outside the gene matches. Germline CDR1 is SGHVT and CDR2 is SQSDAQ. The CDR3 sequence is CASSLNPGQTGIIPNYGYTF. Written as DNA, the CDR3 is TGTGCCAGCAGCTTAAACCCCGGCCAGACAGGGATTATCCCCAACTATGGCTACACCTTC. The full variable domain, its missing parts supplied by reference TRBV7-4 and TRBJ1-2, is GAGVSQSPRYKVAKRGRDVALRCDSISGHVTLYWYRQTLGQGSEVLTYSQSDAQRDKSGRPSGRFSAERPERSVSTLKIQRTEQGDSAVYLCASSLNPGQTGIIPNYGYTFGSGTRLTVV.

The table lists this clonotype with many counts. V is TRBV7-8 and J is TRBJ2-3, with TRBD1 matching over 9 bases. Germline V gives CDR1 SGHVS, CDR2 FQNEAQ. V lost 5 bases to trimming and J lost 2 bases; unmatched junction nucleotides: 5. The CDR3 has 15 amino acids. CDR3 nucleotide sequence: TGTGCCAGCAGCAAGGGGACAGGGACCACAGATACGCAGTATTTT. It codes for CASSKGTGTTDTQYF.

In its sample, this clonotype was seen a few times. V and J are TRBV27 and TRBJ2-7, with 9 bases identical to TRBD1. The CDR3 has 14 amino acids. V was clipped by 7 bases and J by 3 bases; unmatched bases: 7. CDR1 is MNHEY, CDR2 SMNVEV, per germline (reference sequence). Written as DNA, the CDR3 is TGTGCCAGCAATTCACAGGGGGCGGTCTACGAGCAGTACTTC. Translation gives CASNSQGAVYEQYF.

The rearrangement uses TRBV27 and TRBJ2-7; the match to TRBD1 covers 9 bases. V trimming: 5 bases; J trimming: 3 bases; junction bases outside the gene matches: 8. The CDR3 is made up of 15 amino acids. Per the germline V gene, CDR1 is MNHEY and CDR2 is SMNVEV (reference sequence). For the CDR3, the DNA is TGTGCCAGCAGTCGACACCGGGACAGGGACTACGAGCAGTACGTC. Its translation is CASSRHRDRDYEQYV.

The rearrangement links TRBV6-6 to TRBJ1-1; 11 nucleotides match TRBD1. The CDR3 is made up of 18 amino acids. Germline CDR1 reads MNHNY; CDR2 reads SVGAGI (reference sequence). Trimming cost V 2 bases and J 0 bases; bases outside gene matches: 8. The CDR3 loop reads CASSYTLGTGGLNTEAFF. The CDR3 nucleotides are TGTGCCAGCAGTTACACCCTAGGGACAGGGGGTTTGAACACTGAAGCTTTCTTT.

The rearrangement joins TRBV13 to TRBJ2-1, with 9 bases matching TRBD1. The length of the CDR3 is 14 residues. With V trimmed by 4 bases and J by 5 bases, 3 bases remained unmatched. Germline V CDR1 and CDR2: PRHDT, FYEKMQ (reference sequence). This CDR3 is CASSSGQGNNEQFF. The CDR3, as DNA: TGTGCCAGCAGCTCGGGACAGGGAAACAATGAGCAGTTCTTC.